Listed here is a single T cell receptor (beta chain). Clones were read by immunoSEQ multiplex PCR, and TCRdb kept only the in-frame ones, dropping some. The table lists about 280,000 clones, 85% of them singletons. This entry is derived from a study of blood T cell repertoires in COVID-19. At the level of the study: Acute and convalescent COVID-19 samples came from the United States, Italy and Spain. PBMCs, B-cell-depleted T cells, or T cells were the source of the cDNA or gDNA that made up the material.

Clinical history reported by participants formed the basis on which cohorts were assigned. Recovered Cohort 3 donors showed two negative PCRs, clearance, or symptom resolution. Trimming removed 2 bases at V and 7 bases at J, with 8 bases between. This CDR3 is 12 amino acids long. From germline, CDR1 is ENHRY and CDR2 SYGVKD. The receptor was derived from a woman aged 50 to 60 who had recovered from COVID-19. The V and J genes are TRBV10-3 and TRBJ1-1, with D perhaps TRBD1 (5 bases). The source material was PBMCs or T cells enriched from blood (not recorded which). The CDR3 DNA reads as TGTGCCATCAGTGAGAAGGGGAATGAAGCTTTCTTT. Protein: CAISEKGNEAFF.